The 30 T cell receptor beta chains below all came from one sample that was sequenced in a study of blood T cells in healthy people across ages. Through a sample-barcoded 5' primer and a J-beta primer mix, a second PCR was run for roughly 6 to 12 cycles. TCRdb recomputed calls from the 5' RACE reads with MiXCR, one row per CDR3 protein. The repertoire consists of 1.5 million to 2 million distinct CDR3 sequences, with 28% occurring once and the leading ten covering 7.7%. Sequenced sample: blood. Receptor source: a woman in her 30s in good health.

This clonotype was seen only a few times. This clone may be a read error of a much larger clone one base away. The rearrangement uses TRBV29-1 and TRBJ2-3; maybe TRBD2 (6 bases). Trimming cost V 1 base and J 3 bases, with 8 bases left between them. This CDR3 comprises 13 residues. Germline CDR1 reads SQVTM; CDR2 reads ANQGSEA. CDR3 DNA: TGCAGCGTTGAAGTGGGGAGGACAGATACGCAGTATTTT. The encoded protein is CSVEVGRTDTQYF.

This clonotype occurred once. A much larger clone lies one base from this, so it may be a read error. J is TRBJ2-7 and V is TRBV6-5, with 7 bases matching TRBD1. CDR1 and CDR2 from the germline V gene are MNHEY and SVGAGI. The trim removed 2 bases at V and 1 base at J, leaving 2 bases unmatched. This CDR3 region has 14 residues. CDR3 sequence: CASSYQTGSYEQYF. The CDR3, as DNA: TGTGCCAGCAGTTACCAGACAGGGTCCTACGAGCAGTACTTC.

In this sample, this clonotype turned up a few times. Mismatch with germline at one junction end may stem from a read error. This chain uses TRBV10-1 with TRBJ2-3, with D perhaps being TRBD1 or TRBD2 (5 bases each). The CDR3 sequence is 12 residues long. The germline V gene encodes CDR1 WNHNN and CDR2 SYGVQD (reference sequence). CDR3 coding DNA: TGTGCCAGCAGTGAGGGGAGAGATACGCAGTATTTT. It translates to CASSEGRDTQYF.

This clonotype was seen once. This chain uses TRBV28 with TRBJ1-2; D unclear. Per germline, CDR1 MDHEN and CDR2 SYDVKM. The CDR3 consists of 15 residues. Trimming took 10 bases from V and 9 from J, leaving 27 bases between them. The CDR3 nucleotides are TGTGCCATCCCAAAACTCCGGGATCCCACGTCGAGCTACACCTTC. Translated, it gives CAIPKLRDPTSSYTF.

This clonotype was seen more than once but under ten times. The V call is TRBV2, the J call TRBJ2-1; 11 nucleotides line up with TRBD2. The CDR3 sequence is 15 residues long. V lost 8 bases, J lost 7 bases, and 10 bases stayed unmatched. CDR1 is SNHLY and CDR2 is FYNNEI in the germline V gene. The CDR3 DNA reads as TGTGCCAGCCGGACACTAGCGGGGGTCGGTAATGAGCAGTTCTTC. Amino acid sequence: CASRTLAGVGNEQFF.

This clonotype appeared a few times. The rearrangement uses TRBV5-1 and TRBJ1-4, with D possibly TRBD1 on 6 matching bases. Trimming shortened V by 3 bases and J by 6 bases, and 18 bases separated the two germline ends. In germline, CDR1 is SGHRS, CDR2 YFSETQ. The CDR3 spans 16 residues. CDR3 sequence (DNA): TGCGCCAGCAGCTGGACAGCAGGACAGTCATATGAAAAACTGTTTTTT. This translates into CASSWTAGQSYEKLFF.

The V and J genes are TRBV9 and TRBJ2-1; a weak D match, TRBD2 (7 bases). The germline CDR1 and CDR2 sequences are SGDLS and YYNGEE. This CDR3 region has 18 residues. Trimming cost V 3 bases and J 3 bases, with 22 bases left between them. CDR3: CASSGGPPWREYYNEQFF. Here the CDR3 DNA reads TGTGCCAGCAGCGGGGGGCCCCCGTGGCGGGAGTACTACAATGAGCAGTTCTTC. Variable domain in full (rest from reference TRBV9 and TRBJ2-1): DSGVTQTPKHLITATGQRVTLRCSPRSGDLSVYWYQQSLDQGLQFLIQYYNGEERAKGNILERFSAQQFPDLHSELNLSSLELGDSALYFCASSGGPPWREYYNEQFFGPGTRLTVL.

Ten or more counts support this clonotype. DNA for the CDR3: TGTGCCTGGGCGAGGGGCTACAATGAGCAGTTCTTC. As protein: CAWARGYNEQFF. The rearrangement joins TRBV30 to TRBJ2-1; D may be TRBD1 or TRBD2 (5 bases each). Germline assignment: CDR1 GTSNPN and CDR2 SVGIG (reference sequence). Trimming pared 5 bases from V and 3 bases from J, leaving 8 bases between. The CDR3 spans 12 residues.

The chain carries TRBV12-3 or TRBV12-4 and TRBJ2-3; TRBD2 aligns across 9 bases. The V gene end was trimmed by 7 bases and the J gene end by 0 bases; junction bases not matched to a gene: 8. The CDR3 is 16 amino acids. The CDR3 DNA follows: TGTGCCAGCACAGCGGGAGGCGTTGCTAGCACAGATACGCAGTATTTT. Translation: CASTAGGVASTDTQYF.

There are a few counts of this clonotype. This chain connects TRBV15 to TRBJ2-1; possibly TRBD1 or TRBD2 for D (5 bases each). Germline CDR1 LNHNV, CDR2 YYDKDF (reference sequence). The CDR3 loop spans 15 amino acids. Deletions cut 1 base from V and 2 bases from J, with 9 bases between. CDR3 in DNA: TGTGCCACCAGCAGAGCCGGGACCACCTACAATGAGCAGTTCTTC. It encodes CATSRAGTTYNEQFF.

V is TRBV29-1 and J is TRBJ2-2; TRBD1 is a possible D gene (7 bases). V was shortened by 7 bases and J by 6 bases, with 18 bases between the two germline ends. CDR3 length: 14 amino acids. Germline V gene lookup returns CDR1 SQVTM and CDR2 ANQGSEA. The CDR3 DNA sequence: TGCAGCGCTTCGGAGGGGGCACCACCCGGGGAGCTGTTTTTT. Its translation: CSASEGAPPGELFF.

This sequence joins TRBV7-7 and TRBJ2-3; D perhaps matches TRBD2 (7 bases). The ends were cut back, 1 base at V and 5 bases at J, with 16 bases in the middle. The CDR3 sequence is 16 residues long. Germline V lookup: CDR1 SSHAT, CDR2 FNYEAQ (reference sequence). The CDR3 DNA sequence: TGTGCCAGCAGCTTAGGTGGACAGTGGGGGGGAGATACGCAGTATTTT. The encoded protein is CASSLGGQWGGDTQYF.

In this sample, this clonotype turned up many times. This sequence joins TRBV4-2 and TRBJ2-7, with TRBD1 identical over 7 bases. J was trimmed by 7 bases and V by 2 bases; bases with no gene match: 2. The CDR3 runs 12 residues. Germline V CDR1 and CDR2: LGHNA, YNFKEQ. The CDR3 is CASSQQQGEQYF. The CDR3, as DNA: TGTGCCAGCAGCCAACAACAGGGGGAGCAGTACTTC.

The DNA for the CDR3 is TGTGCCACCTTATGGACGGGAACAAGCTATGGCTACACCTTC. This sequence encodes CATLWTGTSYGYTF. V gene TRBV10-3 combines with J gene TRBJ1-2; D is undetermined. The CDR3 runs to 14 residues. V was cut by 10 bases and J by 4 bases, with 19 bases left in between. In germline, CDR1 is ENHRY, CDR2 SYGVKD.

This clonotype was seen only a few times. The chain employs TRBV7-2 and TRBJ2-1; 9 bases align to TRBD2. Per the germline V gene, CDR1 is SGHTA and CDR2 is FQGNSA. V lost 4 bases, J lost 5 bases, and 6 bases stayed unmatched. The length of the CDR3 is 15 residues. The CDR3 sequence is CASSWTGGRDNEQFF. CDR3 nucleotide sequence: TGTGCCAGCAGCTGGACGGGCGGGAGGGACAATGAGCAGTTCTTC.

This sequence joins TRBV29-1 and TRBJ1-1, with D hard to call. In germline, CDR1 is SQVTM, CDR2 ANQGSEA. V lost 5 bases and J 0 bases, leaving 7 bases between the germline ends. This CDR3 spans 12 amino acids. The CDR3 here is CSVRQMNTEAFF. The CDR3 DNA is TGCAGCGTTAGGCAGATGAACACTGAAGCTTTCTTT.

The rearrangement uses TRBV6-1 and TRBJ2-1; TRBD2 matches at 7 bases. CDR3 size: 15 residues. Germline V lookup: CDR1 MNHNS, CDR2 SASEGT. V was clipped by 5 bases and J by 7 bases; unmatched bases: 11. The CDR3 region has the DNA TGTGCCAGCAGTTCCGGCCGGGAGGCTTGGAATGAGCAGTTCTTC. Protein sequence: CASSSGREAWNEQFF.

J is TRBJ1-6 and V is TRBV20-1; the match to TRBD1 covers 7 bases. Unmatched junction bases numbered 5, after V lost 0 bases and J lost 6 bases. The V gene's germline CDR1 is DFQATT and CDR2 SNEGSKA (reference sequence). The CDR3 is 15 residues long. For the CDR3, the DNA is TGCAGTGCTAGAGATTACAGGGGCACTAATTCACCCCTCCACTTT. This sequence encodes CSARDYRGTNSPLHF.

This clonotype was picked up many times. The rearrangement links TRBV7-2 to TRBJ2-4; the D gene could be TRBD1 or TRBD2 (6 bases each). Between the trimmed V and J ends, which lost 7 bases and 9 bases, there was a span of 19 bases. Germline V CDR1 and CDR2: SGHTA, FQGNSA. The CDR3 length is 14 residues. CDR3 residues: CASTLTGGSSIQYF. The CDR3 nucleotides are TGTGCCAGCACCCTAACCGGGGGCTCGAGCATTCAGTACTTC. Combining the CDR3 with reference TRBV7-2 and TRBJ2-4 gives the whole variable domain GAGVSQSPSNKVTEKGKDVELRCDPISGHTALYWYRQSLGQGLEFLIYFQGNSAPDKSGLPSDRFSAERTGGSVSTLTIQRTQQEDSAVYLCASTLTGGSSIQYFGAGTRLSVL.

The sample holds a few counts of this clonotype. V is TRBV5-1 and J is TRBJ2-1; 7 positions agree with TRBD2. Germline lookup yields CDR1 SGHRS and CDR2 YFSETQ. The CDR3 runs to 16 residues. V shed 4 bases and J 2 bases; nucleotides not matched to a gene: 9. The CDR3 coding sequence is TGCGCCAGCAGCCGGGGGGACCTGAGTCCCTACAATGAGCAGTTCTTC. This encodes CASSRGDLSPYNEQFF.

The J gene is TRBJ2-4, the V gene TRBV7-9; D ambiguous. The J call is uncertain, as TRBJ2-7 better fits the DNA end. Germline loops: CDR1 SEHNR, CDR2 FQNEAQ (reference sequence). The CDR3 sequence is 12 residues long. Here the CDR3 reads CASSATQYEQYF. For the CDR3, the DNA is TGTGCCAGCAGCGCTACTCAGTACGAGCAGTACTTC.

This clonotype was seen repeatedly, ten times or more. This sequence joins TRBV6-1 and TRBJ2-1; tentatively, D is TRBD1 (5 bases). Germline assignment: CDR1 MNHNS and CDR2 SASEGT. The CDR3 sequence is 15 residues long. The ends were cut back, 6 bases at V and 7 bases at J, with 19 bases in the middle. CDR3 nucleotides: TGTGCCAGCAGCCAAAGGACAACAGTAGTAAATGAGCAGTTCTTC. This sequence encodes CASSQRTTVVNEQFF.

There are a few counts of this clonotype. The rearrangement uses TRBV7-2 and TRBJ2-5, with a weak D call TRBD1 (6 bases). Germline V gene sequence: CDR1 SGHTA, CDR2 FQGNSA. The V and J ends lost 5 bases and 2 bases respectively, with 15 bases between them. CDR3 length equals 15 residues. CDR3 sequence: CASSPSRTAQETQYF. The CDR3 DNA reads TGTGCCAGCAGCCCTAGTCGGACAGCTCAAGAGACCCAGTACTTC.

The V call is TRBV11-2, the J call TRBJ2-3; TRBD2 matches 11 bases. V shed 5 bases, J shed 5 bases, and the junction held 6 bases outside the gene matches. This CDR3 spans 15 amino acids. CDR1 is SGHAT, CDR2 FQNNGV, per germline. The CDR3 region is CASSLLSGGGDTQYF. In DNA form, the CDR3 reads TGTGCCAGCAGCCTCCTTAGCGGGGGGGGAGATACGCAGTATTTT.

The CDR3 DNA sequence: TGTGCCAGCCTCAGCGGGAGGGCCTACAATGAGCAGTTCTTC. Translation: CASLSGRAYNEQFF. The chain joins TRBV2 to TRBJ2-1; 10 nucleotides line up with TRBD2. The germline CDR1 and CDR2 sequences are SNHLY and FYNNEI. The CDR3 is 14 amino acids. V dropped 8 bases and J dropped 2; count of bases not matched to a gene: 3.

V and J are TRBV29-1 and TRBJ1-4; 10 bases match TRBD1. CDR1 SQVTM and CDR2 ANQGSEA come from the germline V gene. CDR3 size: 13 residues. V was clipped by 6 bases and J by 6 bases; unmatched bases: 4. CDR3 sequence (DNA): TGCAGCGTCCACGGGACAGGGGATGAAAAACTGTTTTTT. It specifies CSVHGTGDEKLFF.

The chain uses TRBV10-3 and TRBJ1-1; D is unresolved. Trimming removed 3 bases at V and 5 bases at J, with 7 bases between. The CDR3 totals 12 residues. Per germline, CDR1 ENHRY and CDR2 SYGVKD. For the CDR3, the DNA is TGTGCCATCAGTGATGTGAGTACTGAAGCTTTCTTT. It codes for CAISDVSTEAFF.

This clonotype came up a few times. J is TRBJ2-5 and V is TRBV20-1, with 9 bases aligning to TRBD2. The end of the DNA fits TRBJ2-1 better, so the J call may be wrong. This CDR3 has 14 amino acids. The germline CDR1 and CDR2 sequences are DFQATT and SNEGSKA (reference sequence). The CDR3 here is CSASHSGGRETQFF. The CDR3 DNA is TGCAGTGCTAGTCATAGCGGGGGTCGGGAGACCCAGTTCTTC.

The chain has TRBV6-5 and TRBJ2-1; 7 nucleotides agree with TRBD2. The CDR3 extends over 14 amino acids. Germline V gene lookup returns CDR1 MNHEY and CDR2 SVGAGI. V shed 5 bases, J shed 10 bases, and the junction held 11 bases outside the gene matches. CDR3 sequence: CASSSAGDQWEQFF. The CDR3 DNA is TGTGCCAGCAGTAGCGCGGGGGACCAATGGGAGCAGTTCTTC.

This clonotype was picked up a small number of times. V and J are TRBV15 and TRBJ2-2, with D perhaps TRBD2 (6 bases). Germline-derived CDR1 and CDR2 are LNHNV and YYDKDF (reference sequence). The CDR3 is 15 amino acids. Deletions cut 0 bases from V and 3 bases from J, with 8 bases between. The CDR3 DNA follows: TGTGCCACCAGCAGAGACGGGACTTACACCGGGGAGCTGTTTTTT. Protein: CATSRDGTYTGELFF. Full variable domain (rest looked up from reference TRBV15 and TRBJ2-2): DAMVIQNPRYQVTQFGKPVTLSCSQTLNHNVMYWYQQKSSQAPKLLFHYYDKDFNNEADTPDNFQSRRPNTSFCFLDIRSPGLGDTAMYLCATSRDGTYTGELFFGEGSRLTVL.